This T cell receptor (beta chain) was identified during a study of CD8 T cells in Susac syndrome. The authors reverse transcribed roughly 0.5 to 1 ug RNA with random hexamers. A multiplex approach, immunoSEQ multiplex PCR, amplified TCR beta CDR3 across 54 Vbeta and 13 Jbeta. TCRdb itself ran the immunoSEQ multiplex PCR reads through MiXCR, one entry per CDR3 protein. The data contain 50,000 or so distinct CDR3 sequences, 93% of them seen just once; the ten biggest clones take up about 0.51%. Germline CDR1 and CDR2: LGHNA and YNFKEQ. This CDR3 comprises 13 residues. V lost 5 bases, J lost 1 base, and 8 bases lay in between.

The chain joins TRBV4-2 to TRBJ2-5; D gene uncertain. This receptor was taken from a human donor with multiple sclerosis. Sequenced sample: CD8+ T cells from PBMCs. This CDR3 reads CASSVEAQETQYF. The CDR3 DNA reads as TGTGCCAGCAGCGTTGAAGCCCAAGAGACCCAGTACTTC.